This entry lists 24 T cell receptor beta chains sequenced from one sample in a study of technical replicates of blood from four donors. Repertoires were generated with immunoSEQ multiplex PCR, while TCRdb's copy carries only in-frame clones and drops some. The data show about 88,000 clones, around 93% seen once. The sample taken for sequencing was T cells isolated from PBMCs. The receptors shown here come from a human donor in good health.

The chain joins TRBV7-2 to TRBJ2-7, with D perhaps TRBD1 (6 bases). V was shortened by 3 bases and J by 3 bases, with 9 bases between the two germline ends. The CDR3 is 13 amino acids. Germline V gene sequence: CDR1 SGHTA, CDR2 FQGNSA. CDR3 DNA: TGTGCCAGCAGCTTGCGACAGGTCTACGAGCAGTACTTC. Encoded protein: CASSLRQVYEQYF.

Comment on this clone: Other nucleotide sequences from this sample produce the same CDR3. CDR3 sequence (DNA): TGTGCCAGCAGTCCGGACAGGGACTATGGCTACACCTTC. Translated, it gives CASSPDRDYGYTF. V is TRBV6-5 and J is TRBJ1-2; 8 nucleotides line up with TRBD1. This CDR3 has 13 amino acids. The J segment lost 3 bases and the V segment lost 5 bases, leaving 2 bases of the junction unmatched. The germline V gene has CDR1 MNHEY and CDR2 SVGAGI.

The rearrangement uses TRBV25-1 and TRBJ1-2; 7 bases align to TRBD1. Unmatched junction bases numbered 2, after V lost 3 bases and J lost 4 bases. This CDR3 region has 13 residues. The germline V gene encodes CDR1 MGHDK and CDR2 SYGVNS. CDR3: CASSEGQFYGYTF. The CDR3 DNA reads TGTGCCAGCAGTGAGGGACAGTTCTATGGCTACACCTTC.

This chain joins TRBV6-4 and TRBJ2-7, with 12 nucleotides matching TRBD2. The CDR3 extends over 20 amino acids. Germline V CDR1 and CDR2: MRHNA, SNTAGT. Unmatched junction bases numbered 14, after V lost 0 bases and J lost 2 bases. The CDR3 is CASSDSKSILAGGDTYEQYF. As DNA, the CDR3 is TGTGCCAGCAGTGACTCGAAGAGTATCCTAGCGGGAGGGGACACCTACGAGCAGTACTTC.

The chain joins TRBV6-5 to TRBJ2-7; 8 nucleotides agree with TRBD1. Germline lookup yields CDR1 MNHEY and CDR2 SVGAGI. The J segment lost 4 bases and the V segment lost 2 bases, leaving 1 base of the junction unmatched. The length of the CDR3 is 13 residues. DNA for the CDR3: TGTGCCAGCAGTTACGACAGGGGATACGAGCAGTACTTC. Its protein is CASSYDRGYEQYF.

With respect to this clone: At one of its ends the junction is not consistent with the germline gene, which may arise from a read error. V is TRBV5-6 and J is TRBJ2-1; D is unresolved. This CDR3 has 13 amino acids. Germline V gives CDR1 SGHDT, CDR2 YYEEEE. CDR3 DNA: TGTGCCAGCAGCTTGGTAATATACAAAGAGCAGTTCTTC. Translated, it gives CASSLVIYKEQFF.

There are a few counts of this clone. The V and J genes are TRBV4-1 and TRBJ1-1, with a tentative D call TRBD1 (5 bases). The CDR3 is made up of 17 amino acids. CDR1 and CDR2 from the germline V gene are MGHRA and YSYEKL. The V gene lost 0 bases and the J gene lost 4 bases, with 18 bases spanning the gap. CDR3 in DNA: TGCGCCAGCAGCCAAGATCCCCAGGGCTCTAGGAGCACTGAAGCTTTCTTT. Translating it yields CASSQDPQGSRSTEAFF.

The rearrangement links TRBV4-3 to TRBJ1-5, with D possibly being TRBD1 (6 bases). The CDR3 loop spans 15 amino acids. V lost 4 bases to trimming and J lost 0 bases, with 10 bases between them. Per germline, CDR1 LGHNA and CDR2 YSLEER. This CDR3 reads CASSPWTDSNQPQHF. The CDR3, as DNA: TGCGCCAGCAGCCCCTGGACAGATAGCAATCAGCCCCAGCATTTT.

The DNA for the CDR3 is TGTGCCAGCAGCCACCGACTAGCTTATGACTACGAGCAGTACTTC. Its translation: CASSHRLAYDYEQYF. V is TRBV13 and J is TRBJ2-7; 7 bases match TRBD2. Germline CDR1 and CDR2: PRHDT and FYEKMQ (reference sequence). The CDR3 loop spans 15 amino acids. V was clipped by 5 bases and J by 3 bases; unmatched bases: 10. The full variable domain, its missing parts supplied by reference TRBV13 and TRBJ2-7, is AAGVIQSPRHLIKEKRETATLKCYPIPRHDTVYWYQQGPGQDPQFLISFYEKMQSDKGSIPDRFSAQQFSDYHSELNMSSLELGDSALYFCASSHRLAYDYEQYFGPGTRLTVT.

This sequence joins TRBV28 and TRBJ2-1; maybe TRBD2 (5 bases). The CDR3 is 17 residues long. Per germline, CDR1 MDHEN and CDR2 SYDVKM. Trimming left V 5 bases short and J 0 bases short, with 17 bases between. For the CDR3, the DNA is TGTGCCAGCAGTACCTACAACAGCGGAAGCTCCTACAATGAGCAGTTCTTC. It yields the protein CASSTYNSGSSYNEQFF.

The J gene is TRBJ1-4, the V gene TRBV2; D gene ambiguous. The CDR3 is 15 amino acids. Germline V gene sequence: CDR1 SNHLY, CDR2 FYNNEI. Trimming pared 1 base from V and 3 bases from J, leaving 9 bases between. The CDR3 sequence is CASSEGLTANEKLFF. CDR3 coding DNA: TGTGCCAGCAGTGAAGGTTTAACAGCTAATGAAAAACTGTTTTTT.

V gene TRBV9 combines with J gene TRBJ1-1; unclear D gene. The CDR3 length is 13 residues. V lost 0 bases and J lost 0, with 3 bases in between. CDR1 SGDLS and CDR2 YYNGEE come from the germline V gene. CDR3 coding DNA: TGTGCCAGCAGCGTAGGTATGAACACTGAAGCTTTCTTT. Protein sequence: CASSVGMNTEAFF.

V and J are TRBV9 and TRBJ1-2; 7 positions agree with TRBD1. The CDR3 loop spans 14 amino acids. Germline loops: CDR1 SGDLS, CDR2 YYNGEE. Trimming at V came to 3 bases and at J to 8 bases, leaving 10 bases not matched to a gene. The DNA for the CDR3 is TGTGCCAGCAGCGGGGCGACAGGGAACAGAGGCTACACCTTC. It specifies CASSGATGNRGYTF.

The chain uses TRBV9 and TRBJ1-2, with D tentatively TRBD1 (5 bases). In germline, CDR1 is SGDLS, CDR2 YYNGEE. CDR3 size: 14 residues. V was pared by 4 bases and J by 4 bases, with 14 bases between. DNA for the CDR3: TGTGCCAGCAGCAAATCGGGGGACCCCTATGGCTACACCTTC. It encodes CASSKSGDPYGYTF.

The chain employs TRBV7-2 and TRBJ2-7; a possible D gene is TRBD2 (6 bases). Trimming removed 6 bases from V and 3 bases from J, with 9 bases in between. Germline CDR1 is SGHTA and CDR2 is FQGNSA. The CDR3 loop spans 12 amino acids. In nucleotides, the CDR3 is TGTGCCAGCAGAGCGGACTACTACGAGCAGTACTTC. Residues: CASRADYYEQYF.

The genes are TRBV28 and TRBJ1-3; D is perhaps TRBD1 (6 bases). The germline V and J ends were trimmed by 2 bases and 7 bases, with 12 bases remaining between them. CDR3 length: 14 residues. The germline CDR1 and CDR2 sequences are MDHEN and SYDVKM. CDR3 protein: CASSLPGAGNTIYF. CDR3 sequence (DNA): TGTGCCAGCAGTTTACCAGGGGCGGGTAACACCATATATTTT.

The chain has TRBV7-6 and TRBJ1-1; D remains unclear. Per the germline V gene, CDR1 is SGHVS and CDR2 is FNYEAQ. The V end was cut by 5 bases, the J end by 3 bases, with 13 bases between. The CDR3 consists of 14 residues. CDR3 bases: TGTGCCAGCAGCCCATGGGAGGGTGACACTGAAGCTTTCTTT. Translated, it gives CASSPWEGDTEAFF.

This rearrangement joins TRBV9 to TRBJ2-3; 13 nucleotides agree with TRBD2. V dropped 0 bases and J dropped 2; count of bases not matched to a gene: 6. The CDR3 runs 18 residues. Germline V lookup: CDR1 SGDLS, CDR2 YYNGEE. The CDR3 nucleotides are TGTGCCAGCAGCGTAGTAGATGGGACTAGCGGGGCCACAGATACGCAGTATTTT. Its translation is CASSVVDGTSGATDTQYF.

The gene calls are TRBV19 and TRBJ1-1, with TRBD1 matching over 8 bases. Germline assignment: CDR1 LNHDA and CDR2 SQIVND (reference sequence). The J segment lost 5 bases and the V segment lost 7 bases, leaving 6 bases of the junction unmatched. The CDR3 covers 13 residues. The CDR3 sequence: CASNDRGRTEAFF. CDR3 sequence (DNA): TGTGCCAGTAACGACAGGGGTAGGACTGAAGCTTTCTTT.

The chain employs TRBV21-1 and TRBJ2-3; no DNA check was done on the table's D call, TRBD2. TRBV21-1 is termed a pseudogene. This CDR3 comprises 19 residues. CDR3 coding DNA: TGTGCCAGCAGAAGGGGCTCAGCGGGAGGGCCCGTGAACGATAATACGCAGTATTTT. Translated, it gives CASRRGSAGGPVNDNTQYF.

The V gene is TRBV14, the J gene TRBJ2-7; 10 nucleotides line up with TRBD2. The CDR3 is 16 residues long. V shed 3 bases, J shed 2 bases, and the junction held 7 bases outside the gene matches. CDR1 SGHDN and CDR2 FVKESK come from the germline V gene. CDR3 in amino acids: CASSQGSSGSPYEQYF. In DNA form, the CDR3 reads TGTGCCAGCAGCCAGGGGTCTAGCGGGAGCCCCTACGAGCAGTACTTC.

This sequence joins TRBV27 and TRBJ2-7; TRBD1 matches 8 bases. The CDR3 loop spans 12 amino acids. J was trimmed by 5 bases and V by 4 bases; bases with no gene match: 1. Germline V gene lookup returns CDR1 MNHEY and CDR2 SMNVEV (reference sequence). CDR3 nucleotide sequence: TGTGCCAGCAGTTCAGGGGGCGACGAGCAGTACTTC. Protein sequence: CASSSGGDEQYF.

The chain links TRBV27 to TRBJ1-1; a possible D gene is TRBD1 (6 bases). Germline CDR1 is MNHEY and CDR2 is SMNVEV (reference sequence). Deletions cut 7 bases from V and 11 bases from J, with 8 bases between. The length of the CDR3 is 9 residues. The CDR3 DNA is TGTGCCAGCACAGGGGAGGCTTTCTTT. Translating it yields CASTGEAFF.

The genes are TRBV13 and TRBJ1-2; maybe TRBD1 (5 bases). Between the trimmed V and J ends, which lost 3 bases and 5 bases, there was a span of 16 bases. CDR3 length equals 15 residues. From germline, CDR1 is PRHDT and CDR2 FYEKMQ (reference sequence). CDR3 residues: CASSLGRDGGYGYTF. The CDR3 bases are TGTGCCAGCAGCTTGGGACGTGACGGGGGGTATGGCTACACCTTC.